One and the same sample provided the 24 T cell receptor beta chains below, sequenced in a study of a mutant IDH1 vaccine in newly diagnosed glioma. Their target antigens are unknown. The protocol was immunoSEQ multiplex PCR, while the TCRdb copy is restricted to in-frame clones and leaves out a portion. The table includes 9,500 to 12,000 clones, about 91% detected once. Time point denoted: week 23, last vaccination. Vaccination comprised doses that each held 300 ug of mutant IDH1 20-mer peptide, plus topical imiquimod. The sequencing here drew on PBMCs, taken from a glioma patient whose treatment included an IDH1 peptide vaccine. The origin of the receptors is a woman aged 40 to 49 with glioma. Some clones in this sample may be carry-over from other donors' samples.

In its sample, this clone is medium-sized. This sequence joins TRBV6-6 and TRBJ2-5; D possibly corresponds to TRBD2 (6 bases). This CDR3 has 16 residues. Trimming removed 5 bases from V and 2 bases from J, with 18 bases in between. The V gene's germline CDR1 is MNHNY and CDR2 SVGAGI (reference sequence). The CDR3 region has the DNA TGTGCCAGCAGTGTCGCAGTGGCTAGCGCACAAGAGACCCAGTACTTC. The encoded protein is CASSVAVASAQETQYF.

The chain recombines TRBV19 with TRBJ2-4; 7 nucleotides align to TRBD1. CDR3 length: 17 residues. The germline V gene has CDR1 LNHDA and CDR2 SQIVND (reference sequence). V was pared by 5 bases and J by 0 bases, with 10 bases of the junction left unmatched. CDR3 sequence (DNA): TGTGCCAGTAGTTCTAGGGACAGCACACTAGCCAAAAACATTCAGTACTTC. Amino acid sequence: CASSSRDSTLAKNIQYF.

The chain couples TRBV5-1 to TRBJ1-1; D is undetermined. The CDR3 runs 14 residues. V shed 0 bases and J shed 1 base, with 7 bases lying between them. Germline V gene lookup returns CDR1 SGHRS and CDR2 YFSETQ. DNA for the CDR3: TGCGCCAGCAGCTTGGACAGTAAGAACACTGAAGCTTTCTTT. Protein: CASSLDSKNTEAFF.

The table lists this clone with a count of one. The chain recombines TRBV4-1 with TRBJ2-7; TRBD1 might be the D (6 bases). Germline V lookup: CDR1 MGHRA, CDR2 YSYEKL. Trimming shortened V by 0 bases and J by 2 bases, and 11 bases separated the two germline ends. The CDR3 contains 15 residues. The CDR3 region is CASSQDPGAPYEQYF. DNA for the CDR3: TGCGCCAGCAGCCAAGATCCAGGGGCGCCCTACGAGCAGTACTTC.

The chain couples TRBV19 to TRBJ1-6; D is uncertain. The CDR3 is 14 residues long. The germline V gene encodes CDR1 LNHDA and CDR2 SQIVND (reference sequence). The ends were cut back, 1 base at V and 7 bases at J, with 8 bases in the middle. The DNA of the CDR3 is TGTGCCAGTAGTATAGTAAAGGTGAATTCACCCCTCCACTTT. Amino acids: CASSIVKVNSPLHF.

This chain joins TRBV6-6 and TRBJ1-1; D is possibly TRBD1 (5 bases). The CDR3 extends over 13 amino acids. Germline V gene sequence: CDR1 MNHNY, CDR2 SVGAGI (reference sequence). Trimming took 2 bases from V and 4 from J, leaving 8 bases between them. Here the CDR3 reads CASSYSGGTEAFF. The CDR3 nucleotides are TGTGCCAGCAGTTACAGCGGGGGCACTGAAGCTTTCTTT.

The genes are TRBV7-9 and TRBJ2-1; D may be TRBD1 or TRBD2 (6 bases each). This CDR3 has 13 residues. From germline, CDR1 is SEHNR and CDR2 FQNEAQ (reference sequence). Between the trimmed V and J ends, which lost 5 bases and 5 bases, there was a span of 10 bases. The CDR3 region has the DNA TGTGCCAGCAGCACCCGGGGGCACAATGAGCAGTTCTTC. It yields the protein CASSTRGHNEQFF.

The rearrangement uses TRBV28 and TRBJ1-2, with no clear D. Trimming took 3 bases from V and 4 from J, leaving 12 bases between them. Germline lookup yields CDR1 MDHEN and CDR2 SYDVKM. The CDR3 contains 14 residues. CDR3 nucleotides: TGTGCCAGCAGTTTGGCCGGGTCGCCCTATGGCTACACCTTC. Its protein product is CASSLAGSPYGYTF.

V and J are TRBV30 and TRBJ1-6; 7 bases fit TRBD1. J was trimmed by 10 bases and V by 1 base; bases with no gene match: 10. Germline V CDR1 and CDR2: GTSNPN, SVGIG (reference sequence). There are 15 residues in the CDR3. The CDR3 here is CAWSAKLTGQSPLHF. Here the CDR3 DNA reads TGTGCCTGGAGTGCCAAACTGACAGGGCAATCACCCCTCCACTTT. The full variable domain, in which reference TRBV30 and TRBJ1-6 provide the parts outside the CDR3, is SQTIHQWPATLVQPVGSPLSLECTVEGTSNPNLYWYRQAAGRGLQLLFYSVGIGQISSEVPQNLSASRPQDRQFILSSKKLLLSDSGFYLCAWSAKLTGQSPLHFGNGTRLTVT.

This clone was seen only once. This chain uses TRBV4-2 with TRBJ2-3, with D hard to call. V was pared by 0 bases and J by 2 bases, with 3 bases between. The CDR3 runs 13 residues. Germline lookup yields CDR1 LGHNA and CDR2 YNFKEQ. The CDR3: CASSQDFTDTQYF. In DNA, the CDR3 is TGTGCCAGCAGCCAAGACTTCACAGATACGCAGTATTTT.

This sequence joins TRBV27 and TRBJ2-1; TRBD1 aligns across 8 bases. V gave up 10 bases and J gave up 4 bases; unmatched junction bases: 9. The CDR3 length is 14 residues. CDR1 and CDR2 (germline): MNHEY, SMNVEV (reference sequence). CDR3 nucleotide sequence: TGTGCCACTAACCCGCGGACAGGGTACAATGAGCAGTTCTTC. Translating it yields CATNPRTGYNEQFF.

The CDR3: CASSLGTGLDGYTF. The CDR3 region has the DNA TGTGCCAGCAGCCTGGGGACAGGGTTAGATGGCTACACCTTC. The chain uses TRBV7-9 and TRBJ1-2; 9 positions agree with TRBD1. Germline V CDR1 and CDR2: SEHNR, FQNEAQ (reference sequence). The CDR3 totals 14 residues. The junction had 7 bases not matched to a gene; V was cut back by 5 bases and J by 6 bases. The variable domain in full, with the rest retrieved from reference TRBV7-9 and TRBJ1-2, is DTGVSQNPRHKITKRGQNVTFRCDPISEHNRLYWYRQTLGQGPEFLTYFQNEAQLEKSRLLSDRFSAERPKGSFSTLEIQRTEQGDSAMYLCASSLGTGLDGYTFGSGTRLTVV.

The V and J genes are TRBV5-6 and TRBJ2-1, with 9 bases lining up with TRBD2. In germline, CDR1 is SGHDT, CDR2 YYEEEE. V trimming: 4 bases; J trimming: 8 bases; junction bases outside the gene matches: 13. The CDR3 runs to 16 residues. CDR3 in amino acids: CASSGGGGGAIDEQFF. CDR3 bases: TGTGCCAGCAGCGGAGGGGGCGGGGGGGCTATTGATGAGCAGTTCTTC. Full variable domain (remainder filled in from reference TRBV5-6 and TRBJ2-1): DAGVTQSPTHLIKTRGQQVTLRCSPKSGHDTVSWYQQALGQGPQFIFQYYEEEERQRGNFPDRFSGHQFPNYSSELNVNALLLGDSALYLCASSGGGGGAIDEQFFGPGTRLTVL.

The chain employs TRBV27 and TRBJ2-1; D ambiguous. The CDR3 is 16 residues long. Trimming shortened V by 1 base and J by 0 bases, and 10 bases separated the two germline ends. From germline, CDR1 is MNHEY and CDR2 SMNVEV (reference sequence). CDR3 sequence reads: CASSLFSRSSYNEQFF. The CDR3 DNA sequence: TGTGCCAGCAGTTTATTTAGCCGGAGCTCCTACAATGAGCAGTTCTTC.

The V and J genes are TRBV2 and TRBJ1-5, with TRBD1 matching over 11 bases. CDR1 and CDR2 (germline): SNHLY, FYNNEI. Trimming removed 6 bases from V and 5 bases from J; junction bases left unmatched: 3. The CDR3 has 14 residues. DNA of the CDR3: TGTGCCAGCAGCCGGGACAGGGGGGATCAGCCCCAGCATTTT. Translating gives CASSRDRGDQPQHF.

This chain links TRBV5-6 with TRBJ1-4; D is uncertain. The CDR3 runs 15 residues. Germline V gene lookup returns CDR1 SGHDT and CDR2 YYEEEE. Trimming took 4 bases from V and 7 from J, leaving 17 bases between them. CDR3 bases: TGTGCCAGCAGCCGAAAGAGACACCGTAGTGAAAAACTGTTTTTT. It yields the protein CASSRKRHRSEKLFF.

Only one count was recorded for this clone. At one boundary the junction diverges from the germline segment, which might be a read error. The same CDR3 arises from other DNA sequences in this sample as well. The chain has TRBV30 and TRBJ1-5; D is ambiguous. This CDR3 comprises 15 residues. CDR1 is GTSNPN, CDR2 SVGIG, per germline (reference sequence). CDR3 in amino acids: CAWSVSLFGNQPQHF. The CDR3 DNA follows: TGTGCCTGGAGTGTATCCCTTTTCGGAAATCAGCCCCAGCACTTT.

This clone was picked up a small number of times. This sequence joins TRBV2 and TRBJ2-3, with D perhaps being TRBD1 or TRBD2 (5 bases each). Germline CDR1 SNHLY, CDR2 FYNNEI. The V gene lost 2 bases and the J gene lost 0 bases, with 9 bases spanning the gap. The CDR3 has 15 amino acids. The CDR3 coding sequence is TGTGCCAGCAGTGAATGGGACGTAAGCACAGATACGCAGTATTTT. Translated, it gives CASSEWDVSTDTQYF.

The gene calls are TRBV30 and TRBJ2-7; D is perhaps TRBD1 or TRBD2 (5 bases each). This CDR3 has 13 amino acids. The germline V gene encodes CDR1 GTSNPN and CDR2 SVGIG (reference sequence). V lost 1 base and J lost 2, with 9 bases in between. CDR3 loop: CAWSEGSTYEQYF. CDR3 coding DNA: TGTGCCTGGAGTGAGGGGAGCACCTACGAGCAGTACTTC.

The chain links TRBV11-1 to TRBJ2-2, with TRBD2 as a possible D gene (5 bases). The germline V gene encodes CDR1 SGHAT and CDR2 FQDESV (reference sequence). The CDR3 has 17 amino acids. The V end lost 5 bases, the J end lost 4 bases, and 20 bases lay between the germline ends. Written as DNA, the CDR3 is TGTGCCAGCAGCCCATCCTACTCGGACCGGGGCACCGGGGAGCTGTTTTTT. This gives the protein CASSPSYSDRGTGELFF.

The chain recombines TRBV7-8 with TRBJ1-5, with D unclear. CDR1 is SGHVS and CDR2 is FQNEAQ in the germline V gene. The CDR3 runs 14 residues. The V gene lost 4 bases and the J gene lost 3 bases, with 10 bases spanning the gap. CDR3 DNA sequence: TGTGCCAGCAGCTCACAGCCTGACAATCAGCCCCAGCATTTT. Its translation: CASSSQPDNQPQHF.

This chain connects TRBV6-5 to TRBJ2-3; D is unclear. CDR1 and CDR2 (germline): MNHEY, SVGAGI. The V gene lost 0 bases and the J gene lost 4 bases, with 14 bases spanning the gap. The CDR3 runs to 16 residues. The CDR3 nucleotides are TGTGCCAGCAGTTACTCGAGTAGCAGGTTATCAGATACGCAGTATTTT. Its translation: CASSYSSSRLSDTQYF.

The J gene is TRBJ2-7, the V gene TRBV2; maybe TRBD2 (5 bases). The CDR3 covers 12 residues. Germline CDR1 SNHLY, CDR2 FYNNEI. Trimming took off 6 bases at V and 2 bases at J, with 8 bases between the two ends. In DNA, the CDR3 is TGTGCCAGCAGACTAGAAACCTACGAGCAGTACTTC. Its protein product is CASRLETYEQYF.

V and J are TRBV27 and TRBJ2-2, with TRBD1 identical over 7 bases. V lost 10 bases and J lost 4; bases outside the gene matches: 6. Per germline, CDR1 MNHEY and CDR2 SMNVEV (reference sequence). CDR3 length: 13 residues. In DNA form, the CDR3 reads TGTGCCAATAGACAGGGATTCACCGGGGAGCTGTTTTTT. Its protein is CANRQGFTGELFF.